This T cell receptor beta chain was sequenced during a study of T cell repertoires in cytomegalovirus infection (dated by TCRdb to about 2019). Notes on the research overall: Alongside well-studied HLA-B-restricted epitopes, the peptide stimulations were aimed at recently identified HLA-C-restricted CMV epitopes, whose presentation resists viral immunomodulation. The HLA type of each donor mattered for the analysis, because public TCR beta signatures pointed to carriage of CMV infection along with the matching HLA type. Beyond this particular receptor, the publication reports: In both this cohort and an independent approximately 400-donor cohort, the cumulative frequency of public TCR beta family members distinguished carriers of CMV infection plus the relevant HLA type. In the ex vivo response, HLA-C-restricted CMV-specific TCR beta clonotypes were dominant, and in two of eight donors the single most frequent clonotype came from this HLA-C-restricted group.

Sequenced using an Illumina HiSeq 1500. The public reads were run again by TCRdb, first through fastp at Q25 and then through MiXCR, and only productive beta chains were kept. Rows are unified per CDR3 protein, each entry keeping the most common DNA and genes. This sample is represented by under 850,000 distinct CDR3 sequences; around a third of them were singletons. Around a sixth of the sample is in the top ten clones. The treatment or condition label of this sample denotes: in vitro stimulation with specific CMV peptide epitopes to enrich CMV-specific T cells. V is shortened by 3 bases, J by 2 bases, and the region joining them spans 14 bases. From the cysteine up to the phenylalanine, the CDR3 has a length of 14 residues. CDR3 DNA is the only sequence kept; it has 42 bases, read in frame from the first base. CDR1 and CDR2 were assigned from the germline V gene (reference sequence) as DFQATT and SNEGSKA.

About this clonotype: Its antigen remains unidentified. Qualities for individual bases were not recorded, and no much larger clone is one base off.

The sequence links TRBV20-1 to TRBJ2-7, with the D gene uncertain. The sample was cultured PBMCs, taken from culture after CMV antigen stimulation. The receptor's source is a human donor in good health (CMV status not recorded). Some clones in this sample may be carry-over from other donors' samples. The DNA reads as follows: TGCAGTGCTAGTGGTTTAGGCACTGCCTACGAGCAGTACTTC. This codes for CSASGLGTAYEQYF.